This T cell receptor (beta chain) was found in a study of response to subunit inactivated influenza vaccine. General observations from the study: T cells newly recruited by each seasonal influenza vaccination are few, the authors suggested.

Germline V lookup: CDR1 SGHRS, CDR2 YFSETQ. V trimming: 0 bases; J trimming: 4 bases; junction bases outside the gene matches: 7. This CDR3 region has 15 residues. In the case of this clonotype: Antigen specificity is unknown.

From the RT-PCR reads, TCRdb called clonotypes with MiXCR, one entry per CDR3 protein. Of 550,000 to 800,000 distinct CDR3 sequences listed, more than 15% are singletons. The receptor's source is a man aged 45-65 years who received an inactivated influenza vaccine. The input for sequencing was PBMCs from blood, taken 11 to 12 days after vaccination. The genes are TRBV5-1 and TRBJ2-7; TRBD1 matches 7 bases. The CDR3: CASSLVRGSNYEQYF. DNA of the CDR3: TGCGCCAGCAGCTTGGTCAGGGGGAGTAATTACGAGCAGTACTTC.